Following are 3 T cell receptor beta chains from one sample sequenced in a study of cytomegalovirus exposure and HLA in healthy donors. PCR used 60 Vbeta primers and 13 Jbeta primers. Using immunoSEQ multiplex PCR, the repertoire was profiled, and TCRdb retains in-frame clones only, with some absent. The profile shows around 91,000 clones, around nine tenths of them singletons. The sequencing input was PBMCs. The receptors stem from a man aged 30 to 39 in good health and CMV-seropositive.

V usage is TRBV27 and J usage is TRBJ2-5; D gene uncertain. CDR1 is MNHEY and CDR2 is SMNVEV in the germline V gene (reference sequence). The germline V and J ends were trimmed by 7 bases and 2 bases, with 20 bases remaining between them. The CDR3 extends over 16 amino acids. Here the CDR3 reads CASIRDFLLGQETQYF. In DNA, the CDR3 is TGTGCCAGCATCCGAGACTTTCTCCTCGGTCAAGAGACCCAGTACTTC.

The chain links TRBV5-1 to TRBJ2-1, with D perhaps TRBD2 (6 bases). CDR1 SGHRS and CDR2 YFSETQ come from the germline V gene. V dropped 4 bases and J dropped 5 bases, with 19 bases sitting between them. This CDR3 comprises 16 residues. CDR3 in amino acids: CASSPGGGTFDNEQFF. The DNA for the CDR3 is TGCGCCAGCAGCCCTGGAGGCGGGACCTTTGACAATGAGCAGTTCTTC. The entire variable domain, with the rest obtained from reference TRBV5-1 and TRBJ2-1, is as follows: KAGVTQTPRYLIKTRGQQVTLSCSPISGHRSVSWYQQTPGQGLQFLFEYFSETQRNKGNFPGRFSGRQFSNSRSEMNVSTLELGDSALYLCASSPGGGTFDNEQFFGPGTRLTVL.

The chain links TRBV10-2 to TRBJ2-2, with 12 bases lining up with TRBD2. The V segment lost 7 bases and the J segment 6 bases; nucleotides outside the gene matches: 27. The germline V gene encodes CDR1 WSHSY and CDR2 SAAADI. CDR3 length: 22 residues. The CDR3 reads CASIPYKASSGRAAAPPGELFF. In DNA form, the CDR3 reads TGCGCCAGCATCCCGTACAAGGCGTCTAGCGGGAGGGCCGCTGCTCCCCCCGGGGAGCTGTTTTTT.